This T cell receptor beta chain stems from a study of technical replicates of blood from a handful of donors. Assay used: immunoSEQ multiplex PCR; TCRdb lists only in-frame clones, some missing. The sample comprises more than 65,000 clones, 95% to 97% of which are singletons, and 0.25% to 0.3% rests with the top ten. The sample consisted of T cells isolated from PBMCs. The sequence derives from a human donor in good health.

As DNA, the CDR3 is TGTGCCAGCAGCTTGCAGTGGGACAGGGGGCTCCGGGAGACCCAGTACTTC. It is translated as CASSLQWDRGLRETQYF. The chain has TRBV5-6 and TRBJ2-5; 12 bases fit TRBD1. This CDR3 region has 17 residues. Unmatched junction bases numbered 9, after V lost 1 base and J lost 5 bases. Germline CDR1 SGHDT, CDR2 YYEEEE. The variable domain in full, with the rest retrieved from reference TRBV5-6 and TRBJ2-5, is DAGVTQSPTHLIKTRGQQVTLRCSPKSGHDTVSWYQQALGQGPQFIFQYYEEEERQRGNFPDRFSGHQFPNYSSELNVNALLLGDSALYLCASSLQWDRGLRETQYFGPGTRLLVL.